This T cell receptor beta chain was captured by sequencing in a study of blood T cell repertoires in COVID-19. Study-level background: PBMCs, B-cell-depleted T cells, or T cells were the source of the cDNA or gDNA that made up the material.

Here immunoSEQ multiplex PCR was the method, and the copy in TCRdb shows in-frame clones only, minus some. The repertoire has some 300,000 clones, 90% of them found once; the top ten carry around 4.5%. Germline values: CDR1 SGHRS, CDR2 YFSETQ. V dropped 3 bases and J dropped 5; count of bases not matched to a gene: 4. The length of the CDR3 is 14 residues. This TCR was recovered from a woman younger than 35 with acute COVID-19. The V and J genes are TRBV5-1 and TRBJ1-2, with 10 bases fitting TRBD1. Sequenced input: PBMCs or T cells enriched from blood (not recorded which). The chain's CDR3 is CASSSGTGEYGYTF. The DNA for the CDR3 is TGCGCCAGCAGCTCCGGGACAGGGGAGTATGGCTACACCTTC.